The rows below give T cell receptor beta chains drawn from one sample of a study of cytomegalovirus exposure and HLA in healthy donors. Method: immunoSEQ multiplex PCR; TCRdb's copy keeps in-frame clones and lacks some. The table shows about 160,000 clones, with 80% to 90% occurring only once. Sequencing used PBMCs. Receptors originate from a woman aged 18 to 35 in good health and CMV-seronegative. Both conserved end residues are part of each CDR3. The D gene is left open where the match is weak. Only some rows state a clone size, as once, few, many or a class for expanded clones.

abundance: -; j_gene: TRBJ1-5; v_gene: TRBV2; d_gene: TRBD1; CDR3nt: TGTGCCAGCAGCTCTCCCGGGAACAGGGGGAATCAGCCCCAGCATTTT; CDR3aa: CASSSPGNRGNQPQHF
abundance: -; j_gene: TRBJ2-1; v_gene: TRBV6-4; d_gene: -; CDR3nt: TGTGCCGGAAGGGAGCGCGCCGAATCTTACAATGAGCAGTTCTTC; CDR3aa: CAGRERAESYNEQFF
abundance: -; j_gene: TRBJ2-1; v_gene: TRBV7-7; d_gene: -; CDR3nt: TGTGCTAGCAGCTTAGCCGGGAGCCCAGAGCAGTTCTTC; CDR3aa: CASSLAGSPEQFF
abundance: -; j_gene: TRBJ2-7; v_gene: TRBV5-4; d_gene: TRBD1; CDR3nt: TGTGCCAGCAGCTTGGGCCCCGGGACAGGGCGGACCTACGAGCAGTACTTC; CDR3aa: CASSLGPGTGRTYEQYF
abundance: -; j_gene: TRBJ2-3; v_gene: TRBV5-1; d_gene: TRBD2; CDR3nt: TGCGCCAGCAGCAGGACTAGCGGGGGGGCTGGTGGTGGAGATACGCAGTATTTT; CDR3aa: CASSRTSGGAGGGDTQYF
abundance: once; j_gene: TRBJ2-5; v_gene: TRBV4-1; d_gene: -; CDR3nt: TGCGCCAGCAGCCAGGGTCCTGGGGCGGAGACCCAGTACTTC; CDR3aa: CASSQGPGAETQYF
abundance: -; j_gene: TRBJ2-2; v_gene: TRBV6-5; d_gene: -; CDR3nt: TGTGCCAGCAGCAACGTGGCAGGGGAGCTGTTTTTT; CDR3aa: CASSNVAGELFF
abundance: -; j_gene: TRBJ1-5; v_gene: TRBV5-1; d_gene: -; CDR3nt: TGCGCCAGCAGGTCGGGGGGGGATAGCAATCAGCCCCAGCATTTT; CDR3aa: CASRSGGDSNQPQHF
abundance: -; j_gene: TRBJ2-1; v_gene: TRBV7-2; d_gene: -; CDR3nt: TGTGCCAGCAGCTTGACAACTAGCTCCTACAATGAGCAGTTCTTC; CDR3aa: CASSLTTSSYNEQFF
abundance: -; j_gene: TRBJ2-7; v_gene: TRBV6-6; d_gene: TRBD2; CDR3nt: TGTGCCAGCAGTTTTCTGGGGGGGTTGAACGACGAGCAGTACTTC; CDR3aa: CASSFLGGLNDEQYF
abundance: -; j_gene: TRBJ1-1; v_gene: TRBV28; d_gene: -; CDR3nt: TGTGCCAGCAGTTTAACCAGACAGAACACTGAAGCTTTCTTT; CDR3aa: CASSLTRQNTEAFF
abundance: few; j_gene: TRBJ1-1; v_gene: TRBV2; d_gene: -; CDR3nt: TGTGCTAGGCGGGTCTACACTGAAGCTTTCTTT; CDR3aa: CARRVYTEAFF
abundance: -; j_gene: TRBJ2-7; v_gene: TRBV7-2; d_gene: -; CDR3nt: TGTGCCAGCAGCTTACGAAGTGGGGGGACGGCCTACGAGCAGTACTTC; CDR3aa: CASSLRSGGTAYEQYF
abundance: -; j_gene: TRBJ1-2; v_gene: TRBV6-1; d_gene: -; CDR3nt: TGTGCCAGCACCTACCAATATGGCTACACCTTC; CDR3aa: CASTYQYGYTF
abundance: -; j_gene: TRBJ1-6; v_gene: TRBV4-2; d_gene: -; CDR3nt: TGTGCCTCTCGGTCTAGGGGTTCACCCCTCCACTTT; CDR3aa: CASRSRGSPLHF
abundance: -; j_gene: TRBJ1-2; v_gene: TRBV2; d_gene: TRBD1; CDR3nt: TGTGCCAGCAGTGCCCCCCAAAACGAGAAGAAGACAGGGCCATTATACTATGGCTACACCTTC; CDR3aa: CASSAPQNEKKTGPLYYGYTF
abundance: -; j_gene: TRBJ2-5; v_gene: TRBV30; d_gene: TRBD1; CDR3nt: TGTGCCTGGAGTTCGCCGGGACAGGGAGGGGCCCAGTACTTC; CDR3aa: CAWSSPGQGGAQYF
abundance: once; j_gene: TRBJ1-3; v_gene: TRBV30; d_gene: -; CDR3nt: TGTGCCTGGAGTGTACGCAGAGGCGGAAACACCATATATTTT; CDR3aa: CAWSVRRGGNTIYF
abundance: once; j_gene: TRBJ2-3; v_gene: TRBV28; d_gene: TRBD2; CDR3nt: TGTGCCAGCAGACAGCAACTAGCGGGAGAGGCAGATACGCAGTATTTT; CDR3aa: CASRQQLAGEADTQYF
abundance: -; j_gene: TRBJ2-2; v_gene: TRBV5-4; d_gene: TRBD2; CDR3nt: TGTGCCAGCAGCTTGGGCGGGGGGACGAATGACGGGGAGCTGTTTTTT; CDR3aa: CASSLGGGTNDGELFF
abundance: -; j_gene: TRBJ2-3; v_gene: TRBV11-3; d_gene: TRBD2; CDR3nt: TGTGCCAGCAGCTTAGGTCAGCGGGAGATGGCAGATACGCAGTATTTT; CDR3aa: CASSLGQREMADTQYF
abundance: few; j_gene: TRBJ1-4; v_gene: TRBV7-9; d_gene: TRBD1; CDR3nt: TGTGCCAGCAGCACCAGACAGGGGGTCGGTGAAAAACTGTTTTTT; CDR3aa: CASSTRQGVGEKLFF
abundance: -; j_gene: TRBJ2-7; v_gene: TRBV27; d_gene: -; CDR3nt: TGTGCCAGCAGTTTAAGACTAGCCTACGAGCAGTACTTC; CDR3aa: CASSLRLAYEQYF
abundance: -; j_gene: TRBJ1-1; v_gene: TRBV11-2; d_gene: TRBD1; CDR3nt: TGTGCCAGCAGCTTAGATTTGGGGACAGGGGGGAGGTACACTGAAGCTTTCTTT; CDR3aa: CASSLDLGTGGRYTEAFF
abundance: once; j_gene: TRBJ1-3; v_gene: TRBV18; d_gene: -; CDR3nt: TGTGCCGGGGAAGGACAGTTCTCTGGAAACACCATATATTTT; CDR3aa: CAGEGQFSGNTIYF
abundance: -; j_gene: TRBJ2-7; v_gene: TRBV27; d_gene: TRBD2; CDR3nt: TGTGCCAGCAGTTTAGCGGGAGGGACCTACGAGCAGTACTTC; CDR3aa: CASSLAGGTYEQYF
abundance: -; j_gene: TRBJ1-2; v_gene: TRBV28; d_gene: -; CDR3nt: TGTGCCAGCAGTTTGGGGCCCACAGGGAGAGGCTACACCTTC; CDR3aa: CASSLGPTGRGYTF
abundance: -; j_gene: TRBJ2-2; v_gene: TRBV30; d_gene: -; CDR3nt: TGTGCCTGGAGTTATCAGTACACCGGGGAGCTGTTTTTT; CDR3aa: CAWSYQYTGELFF
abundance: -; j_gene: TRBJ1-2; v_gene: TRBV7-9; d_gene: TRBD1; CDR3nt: TGTGCCAGCAGCTTAGGATTCGGGACAGGCGCAGGCTATGGCTACACCTTC; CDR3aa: CASSLGFGTGAGYGYTF
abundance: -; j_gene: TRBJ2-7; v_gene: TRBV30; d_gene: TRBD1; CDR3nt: TGTGCCTGTGACAGGGGAGGAGGAGAGCAGTACTTC; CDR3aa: CACDRGGGEQYF
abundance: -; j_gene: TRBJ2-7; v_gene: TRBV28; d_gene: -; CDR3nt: TGTGCCAGCAGCCTAGCTTACATCGAGCAGTACTTC; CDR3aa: CASSLAYIEQYF
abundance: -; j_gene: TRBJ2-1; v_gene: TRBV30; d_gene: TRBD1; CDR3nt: TGTGCCTGGAGTGTAAACAGGGGAAATGAGCAGTTCTTC; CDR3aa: CAWSVNRGNEQFF
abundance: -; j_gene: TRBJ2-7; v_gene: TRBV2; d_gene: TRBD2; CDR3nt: TGTGCCAGCAGTGGACTAGCCAGTGTCGGCTACGAGCAGTACTTC; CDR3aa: CASSGLASVGYEQYF
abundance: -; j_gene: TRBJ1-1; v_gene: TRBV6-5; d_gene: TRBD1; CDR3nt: TGTGCCAGCAGTTACTCTGGACAGGGGGACACTGAAGCTTTCTTT; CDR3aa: CASSYSGQGDTEAFF
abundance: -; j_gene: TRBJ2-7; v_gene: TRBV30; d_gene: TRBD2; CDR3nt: TGTGCCTGGAGTGGTAAGGGGCTAGCGGGTTACGAGCAGTACTTC; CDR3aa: CAWSGKGLAGYEQYF
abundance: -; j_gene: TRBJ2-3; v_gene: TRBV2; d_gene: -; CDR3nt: TGTGCCAGCAGTGTTGAGGGTTACACAGATACGCAGTATTTT; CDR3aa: CASSVEGYTDTQYF
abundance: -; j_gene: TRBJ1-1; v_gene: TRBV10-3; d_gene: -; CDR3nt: TGTGCCATCAGTGGAGTGCTCGAGAACACTGAAGCTTTCTTT; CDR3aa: CAISGVLENTEAFF
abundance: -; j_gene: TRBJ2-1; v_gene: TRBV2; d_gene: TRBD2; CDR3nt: TGTGCCAGCAGTGAAGGTCGGACTAGTAGACACAATGAGCAGTTCTTC; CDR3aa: CASSEGRTSRHNEQFF
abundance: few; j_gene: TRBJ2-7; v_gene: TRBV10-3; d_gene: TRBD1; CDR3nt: TGTGCCATCAGTTGGGGACAGGGATATTACGAGCAGTACTTC; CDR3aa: CAISWGQGYYEQYF
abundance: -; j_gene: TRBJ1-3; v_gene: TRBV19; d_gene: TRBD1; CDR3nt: TGTGCCAGTAGTGACAGGGGCTCTGGAAACACCATATATTTT; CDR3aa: CASSDRGSGNTIYF
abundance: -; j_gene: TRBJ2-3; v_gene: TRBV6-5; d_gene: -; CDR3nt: TGTGCCAGCAGCCTAACTAGGCCCACAGATACGCAGTATTTT; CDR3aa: CASSLTRPTDTQYF
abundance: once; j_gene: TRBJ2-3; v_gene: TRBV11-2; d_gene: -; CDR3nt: TGTGCCAGCAGCCGGGAAATTACCTCAGATACGCAGTATTTT; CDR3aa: CASSREITSDTQYF
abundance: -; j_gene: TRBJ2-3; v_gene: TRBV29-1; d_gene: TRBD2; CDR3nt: TGCAGCGTAAGACTAGCGGGTTCCACAGATACGCAGTATTTT; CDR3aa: CSVRLAGSTDTQYF
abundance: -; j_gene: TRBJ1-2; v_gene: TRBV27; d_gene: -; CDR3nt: TGTGCCAGCAGCCCACTACAGGGTTTGGAGGATGGCTACACCTTC; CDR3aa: CASSPLQGLEDGYTF
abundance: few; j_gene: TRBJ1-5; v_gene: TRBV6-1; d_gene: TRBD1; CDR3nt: TGTGCCAGCAGTGAAGGAAGGTCAGGGGGCCAGCATTTT; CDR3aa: CASSEGRSGGQHF
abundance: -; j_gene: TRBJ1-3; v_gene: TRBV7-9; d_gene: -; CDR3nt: TGTGCCAGCAGCGCACGGGGGTCCTCTGGAAACACCATATATTTT; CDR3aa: CASSARGSSGNTIYF